This T cell receptor (beta chain) was observed in a study of breast tumors, draining lymph nodes, adjacent tissues. Breast cancer patients provided tissue from their axillary draining lymph nodes. A single count supports this clonotype. TCRdb ran MiXCR on the multiplex PCR reads and lists one entry per CDR3 protein. The table includes 200,000 or so distinct CDR3 sequences, around 33% detected once. The CDR3 consists of 16 residues. The V gene end was trimmed by 4 bases and the J gene end by 4 bases; junction bases not matched to a gene: 7. From germline, CDR1 is SGHTA and CDR2 FQGNSA. The sample was axillary lymph node tissue. This clonotype was sampled from a female donor with breast cancer. Some clones in this sample may be carry-over from other donors' samples. This chain links TRBV7-2 with TRBJ2-2, with 9 bases aligning to TRBD2. CDR3 amino acids: CASSSRTSEFTGELFF. In nucleotides, the CDR3 is TGTGCCAGCAGCTCTCGGACTAGCGAGTTCACCGGGGAGCTGTTTTTT. The variable domain in full, completed from reference TRBV7-2 and TRBJ2-2, reads GAGVSQSPSNKVTEKGKDVELRCDPISGHTALYWYRQSLGQGLEFLIYFQGNSAPDKSGLPSDRFSAERTGGSVSTLTIQRTQQEDSAVYLCASSSRTSEFTGELFFGEGSRLTVL.